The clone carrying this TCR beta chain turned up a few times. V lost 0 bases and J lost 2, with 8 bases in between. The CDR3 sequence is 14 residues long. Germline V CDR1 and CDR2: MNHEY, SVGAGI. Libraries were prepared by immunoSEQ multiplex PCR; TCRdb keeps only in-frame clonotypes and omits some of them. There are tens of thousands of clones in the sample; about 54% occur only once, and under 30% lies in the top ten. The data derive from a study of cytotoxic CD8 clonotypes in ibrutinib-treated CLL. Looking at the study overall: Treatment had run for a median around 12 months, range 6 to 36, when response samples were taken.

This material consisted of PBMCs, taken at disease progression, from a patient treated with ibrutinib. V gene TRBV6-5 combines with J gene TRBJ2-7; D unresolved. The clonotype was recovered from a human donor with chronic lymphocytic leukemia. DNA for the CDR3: TGTGCCAGCAGTTACTCGGCCCGCGCCTACGAGCAGTACTTC. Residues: CASSYSARAYEQYF.